These 10 T cell receptor beta chains share one sample of origin, sequenced in a study of T cells in Graves' hyperthyroidism and ophthalmopathy. Amplification yielded TCR beta CDR3 regions, with RNA transcripts as the source. When the TCR CDR3 underwent first-round RT-PCR, the HTBI primer set was used. A single record per CDR3 protein comes from TCRdb applying MiXCR to the multiplex PCR reads. This table holds fewer than 650,000 distinct CDR3 sequences, around 13% found once. The source material was blood. These receptor sequences come from a woman aged 40 to 49 with Graves' hyperthyroidism.

The J gene is TRBJ2-7, the V gene TRBV2, with unresolved D. The V and J ends lost 5 bases and 3 bases respectively, with 11 bases between them. The CDR3 consists of 13 residues. In germline, CDR1 is SNHLY, CDR2 FYNNEI. CDR3 protein: CASSILNSYEQYF. The CDR3 DNA is TGTGCCAGCAGTATACTGAATAGCTACGAGCAGTACTTC.

At least ten counts were recorded for this clonotype. The genes are TRBV27 and TRBJ2-3; 11 bases line up with TRBD2. The CDR3 loop spans 13 amino acids. CDR1 and CDR2 (germline): MNHEY, SMNVEV (reference sequence). With 5 bases clipped from V and 5 bases from J, the junction kept 0 bases outside the gene matches. DNA for the CDR3: TGTGCCAGCAGTACTAGCGGGAGAGATACGCAGTATTTT. Protein sequence: CASSTSGRDTQYF.

This clonotype was counted many times. The chain joins TRBV12-3 or TRBV12-4 to TRBJ1-1; tentative D call: TRBD1 (6 bases). The CDR3 has 12 amino acids. V lost 6 bases and J lost 7, with 12 bases in between. The CDR3, as DNA: TGTGCCAGCAGCTATCGGACAGTTGAAGCTTTCTTT. Amino acids: CASSYRTVEAFF.

This clonotype was detected ten times or more. The chain has TRBV6-1 and TRBJ2-5, with D uncertain. With 6 bases removed from V and 0 bases from J, the gap between germline ends came to 14 bases. The germline V gene encodes CDR1 MNHNS and CDR2 SASEGT. The CDR3 spans 15 residues. CDR3 nucleotides: TGTGCCAGCAGCAGGAGTTTCCAGTACCAAGAGACCCAGTACTTC. Translated: CASSRSFQYQETQYF.

This clonotype was seen at least ten times. The CDR3 bases are TGTGCCAGCAGTTTGGCTAGCGGGAGTATGGACAATGAGCAGTTCTTC. Amino acids: CASSLASGSMDNEQFF. This chain uses TRBV12-3 or TRBV12-4 with TRBJ2-1; the match to TRBD2 covers 10 bases. There are 16 residues in the CDR3. Germline trimming cut 3 bases from V and 5 bases from J; bases unmatched to any gene: 7.

This clonotype was detected a few times. The chain combines TRBV7-3 with TRBJ2-1; D ambiguous. Trimming cost V 0 bases and J 4 bases, with 10 bases left between them. CDR1 and CDR2 (germline): SGHTA, FQGTGA. CDR3 length: 15 amino acids. The CDR3 loop reads CASSLTREEYNEQFF. CDR3 nucleotide sequence: TGTGCCAGCAGCTTAACGCGCGAGGAGTACAATGAGCAGTTCTTC.

This clonotype has a handful of counts. This sequence joins TRBV6-1 and TRBJ2-1, with TRBD2 matching over 15 bases. The CDR3 is 20 residues long. The germline V gene encodes CDR1 MNHNS and CDR2 SASEGT. Germline trimming cut 11 bases from V and 2 bases from J; bases unmatched to any gene: 19. The CDR3 DNA follows: TGTGCCGTACCGAATAGTGAAGCCTGGACTAGCGGGAGGGCCTACAATGAGCAGTTCTTC. Amino acid sequence: CAVPNSEAWTSGRAYNEQFF.

This clonotype showed up just a few times. This chain's CDR3 is CASSLATSGTAGGELFF. DNA for the CDR3: TGCGCCAGCAGCTTGGCGACTAGCGGGACTGCAGGCGGGGAGCTGTTTTTT. V and J are TRBV5-1 and TRBJ2-2; 11 bases match TRBD2. The CDR3 covers 17 residues. With V trimmed by 0 bases and J by 7 bases, 8 bases remained unmatched. Germline CDR1 SGHRS, CDR2 YFSETQ.

This clonotype was found many times. The chain uses TRBV20-1 and TRBJ1-5, with a weak D call TRBD1 (5 bases). The germline V and J ends were trimmed by 1 base and 6 bases, with 13 bases remaining between them. This CDR3 is 14 amino acids long. From germline, CDR1 is DFQATT and CDR2 SNEGSKA (reference sequence). CDR3 coding DNA: TGCAGTGCTAGAGGGGGGGGGTTTGCTCAGCCCCAGCATTTT. Protein sequence: CSARGGGFAQPQHF.

A word on this clonotype: A read error may explain this, as a much larger clone is one base away. V and J are TRBV5-1 and TRBJ2-2; 8 positions match TRBD1. Germline V CDR1 and CDR2: SGHRS, YFSETQ. The CDR3 extends over 15 amino acids. DNA of the CDR3: TGCGCCAGCAGTTCGGACAGGGCGAACACCGTGGAGCTGTTTTTT. It is translated as CASSSDRANTVELFF. Together with reference TRBV5-1 and TRBJ2-2, the CDR3 gives the full variable domain: KAGVTQTPRYLIKTRGQQVTLSCSPISGHRSVSWYQQTPGQGLQFLFEYFSETQRNKGNFPGRFSGRQFSNSRSEMNVSTLELGDSALYLCASSSDRANTVELFFGEGSRLTVL.